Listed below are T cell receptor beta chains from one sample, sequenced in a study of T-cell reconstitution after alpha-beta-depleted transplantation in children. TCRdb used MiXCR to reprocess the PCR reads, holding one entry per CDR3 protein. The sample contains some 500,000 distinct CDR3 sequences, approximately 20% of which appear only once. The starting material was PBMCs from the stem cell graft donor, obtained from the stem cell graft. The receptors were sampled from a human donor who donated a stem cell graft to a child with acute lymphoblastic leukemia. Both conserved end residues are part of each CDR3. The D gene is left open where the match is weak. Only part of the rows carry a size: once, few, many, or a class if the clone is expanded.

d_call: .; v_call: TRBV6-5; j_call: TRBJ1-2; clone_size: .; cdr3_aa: CASSYSTSGYGYTF; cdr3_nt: TGTGCCAGCAGTTACTCGACATCAGGCTATGGCTACACCTTC
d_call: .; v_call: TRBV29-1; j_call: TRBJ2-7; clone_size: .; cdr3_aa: CSVEDNEGFTYEQYF; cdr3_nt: TGCAGCGTTGAAGATAACGAGGGATTCACCTACGAGCAGTACTTC
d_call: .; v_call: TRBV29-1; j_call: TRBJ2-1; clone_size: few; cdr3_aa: CSVEDPAFRVNYNEQFF; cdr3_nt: TGCAGCGTTGAAGATCCCGCCTTCAGGGTTAACTACAATGAGCAGTTCTTC
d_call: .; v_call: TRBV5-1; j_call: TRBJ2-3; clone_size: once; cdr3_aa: CASSRDISDTQYF; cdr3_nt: TGCGCCAGCAGCCGGGATATCTCAGATACGCAGTATTTT
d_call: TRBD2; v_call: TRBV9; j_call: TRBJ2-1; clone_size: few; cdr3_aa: CASSAASGRNEQFF; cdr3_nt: TGTGCCAGCAGCGCAGCTAGCGGTCGGAATGAGCAGTTCTTC
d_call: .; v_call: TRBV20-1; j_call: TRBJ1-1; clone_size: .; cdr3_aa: CSASLWGRGLDTEAFF; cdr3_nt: TGCAGTGCTAGTCTCTGGGGGCGAGGTTTGGACACTGAAGCTTTCTTT
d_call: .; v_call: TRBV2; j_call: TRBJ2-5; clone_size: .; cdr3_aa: CASSEVGNLADETQYF; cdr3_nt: TGTGCCAGCAGTGAAGTCGGGAACTTGGCGGATGAGACCCAGTACTTC
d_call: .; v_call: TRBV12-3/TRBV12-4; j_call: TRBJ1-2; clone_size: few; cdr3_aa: CASRSGATGYGYTF; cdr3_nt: TGTGCCAGCAGATCGGGGGCCACTGGGTATGGCTACACCTTC
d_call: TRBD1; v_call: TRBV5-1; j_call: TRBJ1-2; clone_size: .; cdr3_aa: CASSSGWTGGFGYTF; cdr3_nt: TGCGCCAGCAGCTCTGGATGGACAGGGGGCTTTGGCTACACCTTC
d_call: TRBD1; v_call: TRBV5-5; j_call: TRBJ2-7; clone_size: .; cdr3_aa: CASSLEPGGLGEAYEQYF; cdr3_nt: TGTGCCAGCAGCTTGGAGCCAGGGGGCTTAGGGGAGGCCTACGAGCAGTACTTC
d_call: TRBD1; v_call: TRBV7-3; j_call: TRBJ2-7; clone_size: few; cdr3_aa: CASSPYEGDRHISYEQYF; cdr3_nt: TGTGCCAGCAGCCCCTATGAGGGGGACAGACATATCTCCTACGAGCAGTACTTC
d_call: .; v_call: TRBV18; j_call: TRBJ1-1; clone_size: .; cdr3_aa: CASSQLLQGTEAFF; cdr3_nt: TGTGCCAGCTCACAGTTACTTCAGGGCACTGAAGCTTTCTTT
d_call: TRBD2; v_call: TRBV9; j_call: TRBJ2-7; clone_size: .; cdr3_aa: CASSVSSGGGSYEQYF; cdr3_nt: TGTGCCAGCAGCGTCTCTTCGGGAGGGGGCTCCTACGAGCAGTACTTC
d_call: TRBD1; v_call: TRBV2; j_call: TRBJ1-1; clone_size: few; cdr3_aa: CASSEGTGTLMNTEAFF; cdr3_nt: TGTGCCAGCAGTGAGGGGACAGGGACATTAATGAACACTGAAGCTTTCTTT
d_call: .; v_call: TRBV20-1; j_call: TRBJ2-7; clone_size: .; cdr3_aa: CSALGFGVTLYEQYF; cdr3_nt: TGCAGTGCCCTGGGTTTTGGAGTTACCCTCTACGAGCAGTACTTC
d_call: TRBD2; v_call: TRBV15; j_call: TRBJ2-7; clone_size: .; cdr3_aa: CATSPSGNNEQYF; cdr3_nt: TGTGCCACCAGCCCTAGCGGGAACAACGAGCAGTACTTC
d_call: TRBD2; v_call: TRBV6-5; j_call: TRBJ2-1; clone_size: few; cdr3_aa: CASSWTSDYNEQFF; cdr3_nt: TGTGCCAGCAGTTGGACTAGCGACTACAATGAGCAGTTCTTC
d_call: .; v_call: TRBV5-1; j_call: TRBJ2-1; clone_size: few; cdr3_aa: CASTADSSYNEQFF; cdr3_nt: TGCGCCAGCACCGCCGACAGCTCCTACAATGAGCAGTTCTTC
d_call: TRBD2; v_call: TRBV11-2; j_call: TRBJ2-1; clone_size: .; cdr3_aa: CASRRITSGRVYEQFF; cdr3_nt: TGTGCCAGCAGACGAATCACTAGCGGGAGGGTGTATGAGCAGTTCTTC
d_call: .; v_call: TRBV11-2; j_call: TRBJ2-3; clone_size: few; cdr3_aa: CASSFGLRADTQYF; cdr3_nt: TGTGCCAGCAGCTTCGGTCTCCGGGCAGATACGCAGTATTTT
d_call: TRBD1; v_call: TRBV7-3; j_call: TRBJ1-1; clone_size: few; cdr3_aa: CASSSRDRSTEAFF; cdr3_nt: TGTGCCAGCAGCTCCCGGGACAGGAGCACTGAAGCTTTCTTT
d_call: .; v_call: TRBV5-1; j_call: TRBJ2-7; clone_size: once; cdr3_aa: CASYGQSYEQYF; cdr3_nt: TGCGCCAGCTATGGGCAGTCCTACGAGCAGTACTTC
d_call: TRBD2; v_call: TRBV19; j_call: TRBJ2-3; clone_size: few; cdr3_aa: CASQPSGISYSTDTQYF; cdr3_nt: TGTGCCAGCCAACCTAGCGGGATTTCTTATAGCACAGATACGCAGTATTTT
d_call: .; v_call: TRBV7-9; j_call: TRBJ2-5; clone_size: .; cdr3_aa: CASSLDLGFQETQYF; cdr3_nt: TGTGCCAGCAGCTTAGATCTGGGTTTTCAAGAGACCCAGTACTTC
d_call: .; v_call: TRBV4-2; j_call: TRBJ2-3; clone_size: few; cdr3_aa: CASSQGRPDTQYF; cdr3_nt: TGTGCCAGCAGCCAAGGTCGCCCAGATACGCAGTATTTT
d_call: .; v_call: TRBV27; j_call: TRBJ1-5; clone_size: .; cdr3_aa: CASSLSMGGNQPQHF; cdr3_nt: TGTGCCAGCAGTTTATCGATGGGGGGCAATCAGCCCCAGCATTTT
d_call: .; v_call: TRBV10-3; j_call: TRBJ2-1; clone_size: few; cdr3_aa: CAISESRDVVGYEQFF; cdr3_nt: TGTGCCATCAGTGAGTCGAGGGACGTAGTCGGCTATGAGCAGTTCTTC
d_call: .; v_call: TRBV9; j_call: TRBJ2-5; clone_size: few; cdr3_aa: CASSEEDVIETQYF; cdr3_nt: TGTGCCAGCAGCGAAGAGGACGTCATAGAGACCCAGTACTTC
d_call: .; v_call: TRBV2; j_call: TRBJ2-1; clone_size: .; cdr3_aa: CASRVGARGANEQFF; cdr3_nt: TGTGCCAGTAGGGTCGGGGCCCGTGGGGCCAATGAGCAGTTCTTC
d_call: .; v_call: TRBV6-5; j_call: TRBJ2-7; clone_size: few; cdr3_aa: CASSYSTAYEQYF; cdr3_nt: TGTGCCAGCAGTTACTCGACGGCCTACGAGCAGTACTTC
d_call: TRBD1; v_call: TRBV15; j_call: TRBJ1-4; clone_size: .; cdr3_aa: CATSSGTGYGGGKLFF; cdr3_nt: TGTGCCACCAGCAGTGGGACAGGGTACGGTGGCGGAAAACTGTTTTTT
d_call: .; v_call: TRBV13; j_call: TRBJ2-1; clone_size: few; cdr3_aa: CASSLTSLPYNEQFF; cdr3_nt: TGTGCCAGCAGCCTTACTAGTCTACCCTACAATGAGCAGTTCTTC
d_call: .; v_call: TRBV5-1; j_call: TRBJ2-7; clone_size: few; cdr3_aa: CASSLDQGSYEQYF; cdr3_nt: TGCGCCAGCAGCTTGGACCAGGGATCCTACGAGCAGTACTTC
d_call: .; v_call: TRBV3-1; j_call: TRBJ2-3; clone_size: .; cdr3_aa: CASSQGRAGGNTQYF; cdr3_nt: TGTGCCAGCAGCCAGGGACGGGCCGGCGGGAATACGCAGTATTTT
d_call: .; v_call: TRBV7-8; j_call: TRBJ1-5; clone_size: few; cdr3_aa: CASSLDGGQSQPQHF; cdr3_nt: TGTGCCAGCAGCTTAGATGGGGGGCAAAGCCAGCCCCAGCATTTT
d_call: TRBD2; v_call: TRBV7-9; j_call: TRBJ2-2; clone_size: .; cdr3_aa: CASRRLAGATGELFF; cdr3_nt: TGTGCCAGCAGACGACTAGCGGGAGCAACCGGGGAGCTGTTTTTT
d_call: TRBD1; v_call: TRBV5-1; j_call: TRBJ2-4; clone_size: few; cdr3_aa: CASSLPGQGLGEYF; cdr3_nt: TGCGCCAGCAGCTTACCGGGACAGGGGCTCGGAGAGTACTTC
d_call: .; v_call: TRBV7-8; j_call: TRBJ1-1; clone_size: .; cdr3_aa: CASSLWRDTEAFF; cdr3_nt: TGTGCCAGCAGCTTATGGAGGGACACTGAAGCTTTCTTT
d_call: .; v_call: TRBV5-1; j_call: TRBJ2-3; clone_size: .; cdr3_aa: CASSDLRDPAQYF; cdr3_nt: TGCGCCAGCAGCGACCTCCGGGACCCAGCGCAGTATTTT
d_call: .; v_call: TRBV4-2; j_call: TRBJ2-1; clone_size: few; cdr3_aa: CASSHEQGDEQFF; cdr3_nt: TGTGCCAGCAGCCACGAACAGGGTGATGAGCAGTTCTTC
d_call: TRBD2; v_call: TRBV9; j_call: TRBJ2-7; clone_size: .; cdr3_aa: CASSPLGGGSYEQYF; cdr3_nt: TGTGCCAGCAGCCCCCTTGGCGGGGGATCCTACGAGCAGTACTTC